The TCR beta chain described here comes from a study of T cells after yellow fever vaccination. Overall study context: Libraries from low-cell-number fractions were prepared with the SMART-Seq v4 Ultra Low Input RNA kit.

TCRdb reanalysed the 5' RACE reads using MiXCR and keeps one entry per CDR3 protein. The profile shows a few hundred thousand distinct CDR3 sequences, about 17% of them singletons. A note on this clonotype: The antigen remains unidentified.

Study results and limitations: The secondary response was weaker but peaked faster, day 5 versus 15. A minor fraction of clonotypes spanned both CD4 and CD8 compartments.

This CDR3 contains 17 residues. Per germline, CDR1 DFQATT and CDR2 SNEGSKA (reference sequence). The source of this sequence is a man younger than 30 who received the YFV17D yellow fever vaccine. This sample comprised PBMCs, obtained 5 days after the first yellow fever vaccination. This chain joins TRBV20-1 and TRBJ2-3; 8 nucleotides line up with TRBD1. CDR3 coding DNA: TGCAGGGGAGGACCCATAGAGAGGACAGGGAGCACAGATACGCAGTATTTT. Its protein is CRGGPIERTGSTDTQYF.